This T cell receptor beta chain was retrieved from a study of T-cell reconstitution after alpha-beta-depleted transplantation in children. Findings of the study overall: Reportedly, roughly two months post-transplant, alpha-beta T cells arose from several hundred expanded graft clones. Certain patients had high TCRbeta diversity at day 60, and it came from recipient T cells and thymic progenitors that survived. T-cell counts and diversity at one year post-transplant came mainly from newly produced T cells.

In germline, CDR1 is SGHRS, CDR2 YFSETQ. Losses at the gene ends were 0 bases for V and 0 bases for J; bases not matched to a gene: 11. The CDR3 runs 21 residues. The TCRbeta library was prepared with unique molecular identifiers. TCRdb used MiXCR to reprocess the PCR reads, holding one entry per CDR3 protein. This repertoire shows around 370,000 distinct CDR3 sequences, around 15% found once; its top ten account for about 41%. On this clonotype: Its target is unknown.

This sample comprised PBMCs, mostly from graft donor cells, obtained 360 days after TCRalphabeta/CD19-depleted stem cell transplant. The clonotype comes from a male patient aged 2-15 years who had a stem cell transplant for acute lymphoblastic leukemia, so the T cells may come from the graft donor. The chain employs TRBV5-1 and TRBJ2-1; 14 nucleotides agree with TRBD2. The CDR3 region has the DNA TGCGCCAGCAGCTTGGTCCTGGGACTAGCGGGAGTAGGGGGCTCCTACAATGAGCAGTTCTTC. It specifies CASSLVLGLAGVGGSYNEQFF.